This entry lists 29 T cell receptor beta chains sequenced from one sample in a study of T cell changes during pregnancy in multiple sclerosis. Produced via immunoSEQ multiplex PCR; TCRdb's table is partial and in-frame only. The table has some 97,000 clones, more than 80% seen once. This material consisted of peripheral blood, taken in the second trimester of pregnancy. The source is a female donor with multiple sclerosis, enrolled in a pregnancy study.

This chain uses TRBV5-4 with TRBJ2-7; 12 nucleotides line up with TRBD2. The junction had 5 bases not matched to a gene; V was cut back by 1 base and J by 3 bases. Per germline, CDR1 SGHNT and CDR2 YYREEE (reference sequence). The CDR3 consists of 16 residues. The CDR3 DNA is TGTGCCAGCAGCTTGCCACTAGCGGGGGGCCGCTACGAGCAGTACTTC. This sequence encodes CASSLPLAGGRYEQYF.

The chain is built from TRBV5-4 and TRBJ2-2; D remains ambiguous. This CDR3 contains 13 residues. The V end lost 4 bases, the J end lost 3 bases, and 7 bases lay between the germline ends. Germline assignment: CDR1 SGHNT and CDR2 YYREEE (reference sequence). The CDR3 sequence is CASSADHTGELFF. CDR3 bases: TGTGCCAGCAGCGCGGATCACACCGGGGAGCTGTTTTTT.

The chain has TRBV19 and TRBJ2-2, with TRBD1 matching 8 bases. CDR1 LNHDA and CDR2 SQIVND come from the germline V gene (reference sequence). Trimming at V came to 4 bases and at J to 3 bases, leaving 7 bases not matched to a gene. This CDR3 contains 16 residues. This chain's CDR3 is CASSTDRDRDTGELFF. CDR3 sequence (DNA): TGTGCCAGTAGTACGGACAGGGACCGCGACACCGGGGAGCTGTTTTTT. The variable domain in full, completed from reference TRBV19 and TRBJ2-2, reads DGGITQSPKYLFRKEGQNVTLSCEQNLNHDAMYWYRQDPGQGLRLIYYSQIVNDFQKGDIAEGYSVSREKKESFPLTVTSAQKNPTAFYLCASSTDRDRDTGELFFGEGSRLTVL.

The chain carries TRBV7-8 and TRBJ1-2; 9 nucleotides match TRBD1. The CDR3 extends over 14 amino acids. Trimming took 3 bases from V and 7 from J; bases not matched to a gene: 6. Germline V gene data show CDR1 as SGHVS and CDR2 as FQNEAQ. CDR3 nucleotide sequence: TGTGCCAGCAGCTTCGGACAGGGGCCAAGTGGCTACACCTTC. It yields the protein CASSFGQGPSGYTF.

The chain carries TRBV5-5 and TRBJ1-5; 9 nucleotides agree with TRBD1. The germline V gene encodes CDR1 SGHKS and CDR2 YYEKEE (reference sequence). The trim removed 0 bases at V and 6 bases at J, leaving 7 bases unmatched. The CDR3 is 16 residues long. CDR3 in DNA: TGTGCCAGCAGCTTGGAAGGGACAGGGACAAGTCAGCCCCAGCATTTT. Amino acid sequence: CASSLEGTGTSQPQHF.

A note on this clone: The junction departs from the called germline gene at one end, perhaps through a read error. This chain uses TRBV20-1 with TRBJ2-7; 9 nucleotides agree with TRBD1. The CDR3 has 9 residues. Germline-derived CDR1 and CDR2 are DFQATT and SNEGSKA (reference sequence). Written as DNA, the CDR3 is TGCAGTCCCTACAGGGGGCGTGACTTC. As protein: CSPYRGRDF.

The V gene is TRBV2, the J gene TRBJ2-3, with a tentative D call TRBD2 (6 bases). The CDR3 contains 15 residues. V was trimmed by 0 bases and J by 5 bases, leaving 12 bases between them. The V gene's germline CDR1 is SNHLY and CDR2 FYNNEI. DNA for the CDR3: TGTGCCAGCAGTGAAGCGGGCGTGGGAGGAGATACGCAGTATTTT. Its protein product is CASSEAGVGGDTQYF. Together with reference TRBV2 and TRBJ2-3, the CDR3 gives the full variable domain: EPEVTQTPSHQVTQMGQEVILRCVPISNHLYFYWYRQILGQKVEFLVSFYNNEISEKSEIFDDQFSVERPDGSNFTLKIRSTKLEDSAMYFCASSEAGVGGDTQYFGPGTRLTVL.

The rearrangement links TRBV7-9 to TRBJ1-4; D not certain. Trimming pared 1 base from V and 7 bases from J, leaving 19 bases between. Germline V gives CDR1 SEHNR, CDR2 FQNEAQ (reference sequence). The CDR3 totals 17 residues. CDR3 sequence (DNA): TGTGCCAGCAGCTTAGGTGCTCTCGGTGCCGGGAGTGAAAAACTGTTTTTT. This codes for CASSLGALGAGSEKLFF.

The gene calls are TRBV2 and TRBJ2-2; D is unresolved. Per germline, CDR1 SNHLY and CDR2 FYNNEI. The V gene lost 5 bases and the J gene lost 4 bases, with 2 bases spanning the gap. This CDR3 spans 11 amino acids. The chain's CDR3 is CASSLTGELFF. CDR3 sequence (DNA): TGTGCCAGCAGTCTCACCGGGGAGCTGTTTTTT.

The CDR3 DNA reads as TGTGCCAGCAGTGAGTCAGTCGGCTACACCTTC. Protein: CASSESVGYTF. The chain combines TRBV2 with TRBJ1-2; no reliable D call. The germline V and J ends were trimmed by 3 bases and 8 bases, with 7 bases remaining between them. The CDR3 is made up of 11 amino acids. Germline CDR1 is SNHLY and CDR2 is FYNNEI.

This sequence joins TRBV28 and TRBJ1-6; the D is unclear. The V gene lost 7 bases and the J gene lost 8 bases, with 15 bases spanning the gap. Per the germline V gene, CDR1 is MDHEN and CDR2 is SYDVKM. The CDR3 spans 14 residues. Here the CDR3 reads CASKNGQEDSPLHF. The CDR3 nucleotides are TGTGCCAGCAAGAATGGGCAGGAAGATTCACCCCTCCACTTT.

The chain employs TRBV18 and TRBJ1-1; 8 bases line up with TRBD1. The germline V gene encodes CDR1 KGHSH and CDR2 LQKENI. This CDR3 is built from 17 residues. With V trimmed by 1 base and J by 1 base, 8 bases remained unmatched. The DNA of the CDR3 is TGTGCCAGCTCACCACTCGACAGGGGAAGAAGGAACACTGAAGCTTTCTTT. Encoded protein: CASSPLDRGRRNTEAFF.

CDR3 in DNA: TGTGCCAGCAGCCTACAGGGAGTAGCTGAAGCTTTCTTT. As protein: CASSLQGVAEAFF. The chain uses TRBV5-4 and TRBJ1-1; weak D call: TRBD1 (6 bases). Between the trimmed V and J ends, which lost 4 bases and 6 bases, there was a span of 13 bases. This CDR3 is 13 amino acids long. Germline CDR1 and CDR2: SGHNT and YYREEE (reference sequence).

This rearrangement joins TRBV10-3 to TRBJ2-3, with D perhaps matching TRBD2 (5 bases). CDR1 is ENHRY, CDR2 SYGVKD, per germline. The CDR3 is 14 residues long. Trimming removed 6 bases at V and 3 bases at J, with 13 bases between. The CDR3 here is CAIRDPGITDTQYF. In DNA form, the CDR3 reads TGTGCCATCAGAGATCCCGGGATTACAGATACGCAGTATTTT.

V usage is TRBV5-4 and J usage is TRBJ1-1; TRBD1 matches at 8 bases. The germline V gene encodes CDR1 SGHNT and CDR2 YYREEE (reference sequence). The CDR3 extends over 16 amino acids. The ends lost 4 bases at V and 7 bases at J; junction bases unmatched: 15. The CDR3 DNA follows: TGTGCCAGCAGCCTACCCGCAGGGGGCGGTGGTGGTGAAGCTTTCTTT. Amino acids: CASSLPAGGGGGEAFF.

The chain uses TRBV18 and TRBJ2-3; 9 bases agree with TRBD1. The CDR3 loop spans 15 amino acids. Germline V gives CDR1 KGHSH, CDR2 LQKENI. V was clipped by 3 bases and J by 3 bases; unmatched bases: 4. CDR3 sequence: CASSPRDRGTDTQYF. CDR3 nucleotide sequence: TGTGCCAGCTCACCCCGCGACAGGGGGACAGATACGCAGTATTTT.

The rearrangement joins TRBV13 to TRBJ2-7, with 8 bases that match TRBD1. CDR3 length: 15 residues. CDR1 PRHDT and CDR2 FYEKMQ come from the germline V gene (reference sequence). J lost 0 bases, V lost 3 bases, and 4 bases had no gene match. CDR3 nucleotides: TGTGCCAGCAGCTTGGGACAGGCAAACTCCTACGAGCAGTACTTC. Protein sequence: CASSLGQANSYEQYF.

In nucleotides, the CDR3 is TGTGCCAGCAGCTTAGAGGGGACAGGTAGCAATCAGCCCCAGCATTTT. This sequence encodes CASSLEGTGSNQPQHF. The V gene is TRBV7-9, the J gene TRBJ1-5; TRBD1 matches 8 bases. J lost 0 bases, V lost 1 base, and 2 bases had no gene match. From germline, CDR1 is SEHNR and CDR2 FQNEAQ (reference sequence). This CDR3 is 16 amino acids long.

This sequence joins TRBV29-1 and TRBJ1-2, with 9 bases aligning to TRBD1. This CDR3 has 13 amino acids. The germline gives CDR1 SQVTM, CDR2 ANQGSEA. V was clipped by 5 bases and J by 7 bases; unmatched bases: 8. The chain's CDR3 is CSVTGQGFGGYTF. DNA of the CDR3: TGCAGCGTTACGGGACAGGGTTTTGGTGGCTACACCTTC. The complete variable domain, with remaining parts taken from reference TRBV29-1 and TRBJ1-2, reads SAVISQKPSRDICQRGTSLTIQCQVDSQVTMMFWYRQQPGQSLTLIATANQGSEATYESGFVIDKFPISRPNLTFSTLTVSNMSPEDSSIYLCSVTGQGFGGYTFGSGTRLTVV.

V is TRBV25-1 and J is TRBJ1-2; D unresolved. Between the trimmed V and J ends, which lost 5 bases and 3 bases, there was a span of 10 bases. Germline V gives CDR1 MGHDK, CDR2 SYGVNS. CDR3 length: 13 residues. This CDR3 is CASSREGHYGYTF. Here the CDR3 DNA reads TGTGCCAGCAGTAGAGAGGGCCACTATGGCTACACCTTC.

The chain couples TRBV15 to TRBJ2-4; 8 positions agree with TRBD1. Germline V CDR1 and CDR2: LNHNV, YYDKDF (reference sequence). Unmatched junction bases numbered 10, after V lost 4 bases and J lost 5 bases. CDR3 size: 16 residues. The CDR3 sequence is CATSISRDRGQNIQYF. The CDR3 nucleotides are TGTGCCACCAGCATATCCCGCGACAGGGGTCAAAACATTCAGTACTTC.

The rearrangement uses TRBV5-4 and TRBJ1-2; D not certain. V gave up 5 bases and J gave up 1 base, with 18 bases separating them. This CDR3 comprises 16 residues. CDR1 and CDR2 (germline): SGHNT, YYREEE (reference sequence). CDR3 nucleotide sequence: TGTGCCAGCAGGGCTGGATCCGGAGGGAATAACTATGGCTACACCTTC. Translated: CASRAGSGGNNYGYTF.

The CDR3 region has the DNA TGCAGCGTTGGAGCTGGTCCCTACGAGCAGTACTTC. The encoded protein is CSVGAGPYEQYF. The rearrangement joins TRBV29-1 to TRBJ2-7; D unresolved. V shed 4 bases and J shed 2 bases, with 9 bases lying between them. There are 12 residues in the CDR3. CDR1 and CDR2 (germline): SQVTM, ANQGSEA.

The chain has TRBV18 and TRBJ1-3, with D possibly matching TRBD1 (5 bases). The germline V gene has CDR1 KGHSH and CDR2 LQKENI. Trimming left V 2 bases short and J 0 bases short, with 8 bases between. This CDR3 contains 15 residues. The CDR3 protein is CASSPNRGSGNTIYF. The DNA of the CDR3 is TGTGCCAGCTCACCAAATAGGGGCTCTGGAAACACCATATATTTT.

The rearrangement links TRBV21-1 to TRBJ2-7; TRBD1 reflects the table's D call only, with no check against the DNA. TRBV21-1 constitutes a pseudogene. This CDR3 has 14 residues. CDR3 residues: CASSPETGHYEQYF. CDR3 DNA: TGTGCCAGCAGTCCTGAGACAGGCCACTACGAGCAGTACTTC.

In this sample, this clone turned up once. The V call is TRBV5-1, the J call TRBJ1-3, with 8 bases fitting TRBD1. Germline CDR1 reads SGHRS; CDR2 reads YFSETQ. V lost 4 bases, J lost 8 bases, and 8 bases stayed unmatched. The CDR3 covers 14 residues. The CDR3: CASSPDRVVDTIYF. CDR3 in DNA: TGCGCCAGCAGCCCGGACAGGGTGGTAGACACCATATATTTT.

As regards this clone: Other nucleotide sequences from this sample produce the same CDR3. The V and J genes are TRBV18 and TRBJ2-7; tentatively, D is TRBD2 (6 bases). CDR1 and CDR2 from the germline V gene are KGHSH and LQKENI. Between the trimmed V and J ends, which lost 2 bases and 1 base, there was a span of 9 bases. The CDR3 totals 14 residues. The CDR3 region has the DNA TGTGCCAGCTCACCATCCGGGGGATCCTACGAGCAGTACTTC. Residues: CASSPSGGSYEQYF.

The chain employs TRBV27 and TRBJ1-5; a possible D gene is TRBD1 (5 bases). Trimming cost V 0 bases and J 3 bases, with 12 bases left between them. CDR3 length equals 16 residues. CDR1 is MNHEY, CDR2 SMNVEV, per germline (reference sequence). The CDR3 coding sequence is TGTGCCAGCAGTTTATCAGCAGGGAATTCCAATCAGCCCCAGCATTTT. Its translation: CASSLSAGNSNQPQHF.

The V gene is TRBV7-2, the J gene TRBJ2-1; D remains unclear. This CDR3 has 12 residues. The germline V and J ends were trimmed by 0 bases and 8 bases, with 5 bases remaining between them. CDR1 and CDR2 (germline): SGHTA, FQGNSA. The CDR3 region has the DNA TGTGCCAGCAGCTTAGCGGGCCATGAGCAGTTCTTC. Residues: CASSLAGHEQFF.